These 10 T cell receptor beta chains were sequenced from one sample in a study of blood T cell repertoires in COVID-19. Assay used: immunoSEQ multiplex PCR; TCRdb lists only in-frame clones, some missing. Among some 110,000 clones listed, 60% to 80% were seen once. Sample: peripheral blood. The receptors derive from a human donor with acute or convalescent COVID-19. The donor label of this sample is uncertain.

This sequence joins TRBV5-1 and TRBJ1-1; the match to TRBD1 covers 10 bases. Germline V gene data show CDR1 as SGHRS and CDR2 as YFSETQ. J lost 3 bases, V lost 4 bases, and 6 bases had no gene match. The CDR3 consists of 15 residues. CDR3 residues: CASSPGTGVDTEAFF. The CDR3 nucleotides read TGCGCCAGCAGCCCCGGGACAGGGGTCGACACTGAAGCTTTCTTT.

The rearrangement uses TRBV5-4 and TRBJ1-2, with D possibly matching TRBD1 (6 bases). V was cut by 3 bases and J by 7 bases, with 13 bases left in between. Germline V gene lookup returns CDR1 SGHNT and CDR2 YYREEE (reference sequence). This CDR3 has 13 residues. CDR3 bases: TGTGCCAGCAGCTCACGGGGGGCTCGTGGCTACACCTTC. Amino acids: CASSSRGARGYTF.

The V gene is TRBV12-2, the J gene TRBJ1-5; the D segment call TRBD1 is taken from the table without a DNA check. TRBV12-2 is a pseudogene locus. The CDR3 spans 16 residues. The CDR3: CASRFPQGVYSQPQHF. DNA for the CDR3: TGTGCAAGTCGCTTTCCACAGGGGGTATATTCACAGCCCCAGCATTTT.

The V gene is TRBV28, the J gene TRBJ2-3; the match to TRBD2 covers 10 bases. After removal of 3 bases from V and 2 bases from J, the junction contained 8 bases not matched to a gene. CDR1 and CDR2 from the germline V gene are MDHEN and SYDVKM. The CDR3 has 17 residues. The CDR3, as DNA: TGTGCCAGCAGTTTGGCGCTAGCGGGGGCCCCCACAGATACGCAGTATTTT. This sequence encodes CASSLALAGAPTDTQYF.

The chain has TRBV5-1 and TRBJ2-5; 7 positions match TRBD2. Germline CDR1 SGHRS, CDR2 YFSETQ. J gave up 4 bases and V 4 bases, and 7 bases lay outside the gene matches. The CDR3 spans 14 residues. CDR3: CASSPGGGLETQYF. In DNA form, the CDR3 reads TGCGCCAGCAGCCCCGGCGGGGGACTAGAGACCCAGTACTTC.

The chain combines TRBV6-5 with TRBJ1-2; 8 nucleotides line up with TRBD1. Germline-derived CDR1 and CDR2 are MNHEY and SVGAGI. CDR3 length equals 14 residues. The V segment lost 2 bases and the J segment 7 bases; nucleotides outside the gene matches: 6. The chain's CDR3 is CASSYVQGAVGYTF. CDR3 nucleotide sequence: TGTGCCAGCAGTTACGTTCAGGGGGCTGTTGGCTACACCTTC.

This chain connects TRBV10-3 to TRBJ1-3; the match to TRBD1 covers 8 bases. Germline V gene sequence: CDR1 ENHRY, CDR2 SYGVKD. The CDR3 has 16 amino acids. Trimming removed 2 bases from V and 4 bases from J; junction bases left unmatched: 7. The CDR3 loop is CAISEAQGAQGNTIYF. DNA for the CDR3: TGTGCCATCAGTGAGGCTCAGGGGGCGCAAGGAAACACCATATATTTT.

The chain has TRBV4-1 and TRBJ2-1; TRBD2 matches 13 bases. The V and J ends lost 2 bases and 6 bases, in that order; junction bases with no gene match: 10. Germline V CDR1 and CDR2: MGHRA, YSYEKL. The length of the CDR3 is 18 residues. In DNA form, the CDR3 reads TGCGCCAGCAGCCAATGGGGACTAGCGGGATCGAGGGGCAATGAGCAGTTCTTC. It yields the protein CASSQWGLAGSRGNEQFF.

The gene calls are TRBV6-4 and TRBJ1-2; a weak D match, TRBD1 (6 bases). Trimming cost V 4 bases and J 4 bases, with 13 bases left between them. The CDR3 spans 14 residues. CDR1 MRHNA and CDR2 SNTAGT come from the germline V gene. In DNA form, the CDR3 reads TGTGCCAGCAGTGGAATCATGGGGGCCTATGGCTACACCTTC. Residues: CASSGIMGAYGYTF.

The V gene is TRBV5-6, the J gene TRBJ1-3; perhaps TRBD1 as D (5 bases). Germline V CDR1 and CDR2: SGHDT, YYEEEE. V lost 3 bases to trimming and J lost 2 bases, with 12 bases between them. CDR3 length: 15 residues. In nucleotides, the CDR3 is TGTGCCAGCAGCTATCGTACGGGGGCTGGAAACACCATATATTTT. Protein product: CASSYRTGAGNTIYF.